Listed below are T cell receptor beta chains from one sample, sequenced in a study of cytomegalovirus exposure and HLA in healthy donors. Here immunoSEQ multiplex PCR was the method, and the copy in TCRdb shows in-frame clones only, minus some. Of around 160,000 clones listed, roughly 79% are singletons. Sequencing was carried out using PBMCs. The source of these receptors is a male donor in good health and CMV-seropositive. Both conserved end residues are part of each CDR3. The D gene is left open where the match is weak. The listing skips clone size in some rows; elsewhere it reads once, few, many or a size class.

CDR3nt: TGTGCCAGTGGATCGGACAGGCCTTTGAACTATGGCTACACCTTC
CDR3aa: CASGSDRPLNYGYTF
abundance: -
j_gene: TRBJ1-2
d_gene: TRBD1
v_gene: TRBV19

CDR3nt: TGTGCCAGCAGGGATTTTGGGAGGGTCAATGAGCAGTTCTTC
CDR3aa: CASRDFGRVNEQFF
abundance: -
j_gene: TRBJ2-1
d_gene: TRBD2
v_gene: TRBV6-6

CDR3nt: TGTGCCAGCTCACAACGGGACAGATCCTACGAGCAGTACTTC
CDR3aa: CASSQRDRSYEQYF
abundance: -
j_gene: TRBJ2-7
d_gene: TRBD1
v_gene: TRBV18

CDR3nt: TGCGCCAGCGGTACAGGGGGCGGCGATGAAAAACTGTTTTTT
CDR3aa: CASGTGGGDEKLFF
abundance: -
j_gene: TRBJ1-4
d_gene: TRBD1
v_gene: TRBV5-1

CDR3nt: TGTGCCAGCAGCCAACTCCCCCAGAACACCGGGGAGCTGTTTTTT
CDR3aa: CASSQLPQNTGELFF
abundance: -
j_gene: TRBJ2-2
d_gene: -
v_gene: TRBV7-2

CDR3nt: TGCGCCAGCAGCCAGAGCCCCGCCCGGGGGGGGCAGGGAAACACCATATATTTT
CDR3aa: CASSQSPARGGQGNTIYF
abundance: -
j_gene: TRBJ1-3
d_gene: -
v_gene: TRBV4-1

CDR3nt: TGTGCCTGGAGTCAGTCTTTTTCTGGAAACACCATATATTTT
CDR3aa: CAWSQSFSGNTIYF
abundance: -
j_gene: TRBJ1-3
d_gene: -
v_gene: TRBV30

CDR3nt: TGTGCCACCAGCGGGGGACAGGCCAACACCGGGGAGCTGTTTTTT
CDR3aa: CATSGGQANTGELFF
abundance: -
j_gene: TRBJ2-2
d_gene: TRBD1
v_gene: TRBV15

CDR3nt: TGTGCCATCATCCCCAGGGTGGACATTCAGTACTTC
CDR3aa: CAIIPRVDIQYF
abundance: once
j_gene: TRBJ2-4
d_gene: -
v_gene: TRBV19

CDR3nt: TGTGCCAGCGCCCTTGGGGGGGAAGGGGAGTATTTC
CDR3aa: CASALGGEGEYF
abundance: -
j_gene: TRBJ2-3
d_gene: TRBD2
v_gene: TRBV6-1

CDR3nt: TGCGCCAGCAGCCAACCCGGGACTCACCGTACATTT
CDR3aa: CASSQPGTHRTF
abundance: many
j_gene: TRBJ1-1
d_gene: -
v_gene: TRBV4-3

CDR3nt: TGTGCCAGCACCCGACAGGGGGCGAGCACTGAAGCTTTCTTT
CDR3aa: CASTRQGASTEAFF
abundance: -
j_gene: TRBJ1-1
d_gene: TRBD1
v_gene: TRBV2

CDR3nt: TGTGCCAGCAGCCGCACCCTACGGGGGGGGGAGAATGAGCAGTTCTTC
CDR3aa: CASSRTLRGGENEQFF
abundance: -
j_gene: TRBJ2-1
d_gene: TRBD2
v_gene: TRBV11-3

CDR3nt: TGCGCCAGCACCCAGGGGATGATCGGGCACTATGGCTACACCTTC
CDR3aa: CASTQGMIGHYGYTF
abundance: -
j_gene: TRBJ1-2
d_gene: -
v_gene: TRBV5-1

CDR3nt: TGTGCCAGCAGTACGTCAGGGAAGACTGAAGCTTTCTTT
CDR3aa: CASSTSGKTEAFF
abundance: few
j_gene: TRBJ1-1
d_gene: -
v_gene: TRBV6-6

CDR3nt: TGCGCCAGCAGCCAAGATGGGGGACTAGCGGGGGACGAGCAGTACTTC
CDR3aa: CASSQDGGLAGDEQYF
abundance: -
j_gene: TRBJ2-7
d_gene: TRBD2
v_gene: TRBV4-1

CDR3nt: TGTGCCTGGACGCGGGGTGGTGAGACCCAGTACTTC
CDR3aa: CAWTRGGETQYF
abundance: -
j_gene: TRBJ2-5
d_gene: -
v_gene: TRBV30

CDR3nt: TGTGCCAGCAGTCTAGCCTCGGGGGGGCAGCCCCAGCATTTT
CDR3aa: CASSLASGGQPQHF
abundance: -
j_gene: TRBJ1-5
d_gene: -
v_gene: TRBV6-6

CDR3nt: TGTGCCAGCACCGTACAGGGGCACTATGGCTACACCTTC
CDR3aa: CASTVQGHYGYTF
abundance: -
j_gene: TRBJ1-2
d_gene: TRBD1
v_gene: TRBV5-6

CDR3nt: TGTGCCAGCAGCCAAGAAGGGAGGGAAGATCAGCCCCAGCATTTT
CDR3aa: CASSQEGREDQPQHF
abundance: -
j_gene: TRBJ1-5
d_gene: -
v_gene: TRBV4-2

CDR3nt: TGCGCCAGCAGCGATCCTCTGACAGGGAACTATGGCTACACCTTC
CDR3aa: CASSDPLTGNYGYTF
abundance: -
j_gene: TRBJ1-2
d_gene: TRBD1
v_gene: TRBV10-2

CDR3nt: TGCGCCAGCAGCTCCAACTCGCCGGCGGGGGCCCTCCACTTT
CDR3aa: CASSSNSPAGALHF
abundance: -
j_gene: TRBJ1-6
d_gene: -
v_gene: TRBV10-2

CDR3nt: TGTGCCAGCAGTTTAGGGGGCGCTGAAGCTTTCTTT
CDR3aa: CASSLGGAEAFF
abundance: few
j_gene: TRBJ1-1
d_gene: TRBD1
v_gene: TRBV6-1

CDR3nt: TGTGCCTGGAGTAGGAGGGGACTAGCGGGGGGGAGGAGGTACGAGCAGTACTTC
CDR3aa: CAWSRRGLAGGRRYEQYF
abundance: -
j_gene: TRBJ2-7
d_gene: TRBD2
v_gene: TRBV30

CDR3nt: TGTGCCAGCACCCAGAGGCAAAGCGGGGAGCTGTTTTTT
CDR3aa: CASTQRQSGELFF
abundance: few
j_gene: TRBJ2-2
d_gene: -
v_gene: TRBV6-6

CDR3nt: TGCGCCAGCAGCCCCCACCCCACAGGGGATAACACTGAAGCTTTCTTT
CDR3aa: CASSPHPTGDNTEAFF
abundance: -
j_gene: TRBJ1-1
d_gene: TRBD1
v_gene: TRBV4-1

CDR3nt: TGCGCCAGCAGCGATGACAGGGGGAACACTGAAGCTTTCTTT
CDR3aa: CASSDDRGNTEAFF
abundance: -
j_gene: TRBJ1-1
d_gene: TRBD1
v_gene: TRBV5-1

CDR3nt: TGTGCCAGCAGCGTAGATCAGGGGGTGGGCGAGCAGTACTTC
CDR3aa: CASSVDQGVGEQYF
abundance: -
j_gene: TRBJ2-7
d_gene: TRBD1
v_gene: TRBV9

CDR3nt: TGTGCCACCAAAGAGTTGGACAGCCCCTCGCGCGATGAGCAGTTCTTC
CDR3aa: CATKELDSPSRDEQFF
abundance: -
j_gene: TRBJ2-1
d_gene: -
v_gene: TRBV19

CDR3nt: TGTGCCAGTAGTAAGAGAGTGTTTGACACCGGGGAGCTGTTTTTT
CDR3aa: CASSKRVFDTGELFF
abundance: -
j_gene: TRBJ2-2
d_gene: -
v_gene: TRBV19

CDR3nt: TGTGCCAGCAGTGCCGCGGGGACGAATGAGCAGTTCTTC
CDR3aa: CASSAAGTNEQFF
abundance: -
j_gene: TRBJ2-1
d_gene: -
v_gene: TRBV25-1

CDR3nt: TGTGCCAGCAGCCCCTCGGGAAGGGTCAGCTCCTACGAGCAGTACTTC
CDR3aa: CASSPSGRVSSYEQYF
abundance: -
j_gene: TRBJ2-7
d_gene: -
v_gene: TRBV11-2

CDR3nt: TGTGCCAGCAGCTTGTACCAGTACTATGGCTACACCTTC
CDR3aa: CASSLYQYYGYTF
abundance: -
j_gene: TRBJ1-2
d_gene: -
v_gene: TRBV5-4

CDR3nt: TGCGCCAGCAGCTTGGCCGGGACAGGGTTGCGCGAGCAGTACTTC
CDR3aa: CASSLAGTGLREQYF
abundance: -
j_gene: TRBJ2-7
d_gene: TRBD1
v_gene: TRBV5-1

CDR3nt: TGTGCCAGCAGTGTTTATTGGACAGGGCCCTCCCTGGAAACTGAAGCTTTCTTT
CDR3aa: CASSVYWTGPSLETEAFF
abundance: -
j_gene: TRBJ1-1
d_gene: TRBD1
v_gene: TRBV6-1

CDR3nt: TGTGCCAGCAGCACACGGAGTGGGAGAGGAGAAAAGACCCAGTACTTC
CDR3aa: CASSTRSGRGEKTQYF
abundance: -
j_gene: TRBJ2-5
d_gene: -
v_gene: TRBV5-4

CDR3nt: TGTGCCAGCAGTAACGGGGGGGGCACTGAAGCTTTCTTT
CDR3aa: CASSNGGGTEAFF
abundance: -
j_gene: TRBJ1-1
d_gene: -
v_gene: TRBV6-1

CDR3nt: TGTGCCAGCAGCTTGGAGCCGGCAGGGGCTGAAGCTTTCTTT
CDR3aa: CASSLEPAGAEAFF
abundance: -
j_gene: TRBJ1-1
d_gene: -
v_gene: TRBV5-8

CDR3nt: TGTGCCAGCAGCGAGGCAGGACTTAATTCACCCCTCCACTTT
CDR3aa: CASSEAGLNSPLHF
abundance: -
j_gene: TRBJ1-6
d_gene: -
v_gene: TRBV7-2

CDR3nt: TGCAGTGCCTTAACACAAGAGACCCAGTACTTC
CDR3aa: CSALTQETQYF
abundance: few
j_gene: TRBJ2-5
d_gene: -
v_gene: TRBV20-1

CDR3nt: TGTGCCAGCAGGCGAGGGAGATTTTCACCCCTCCACTTT
CDR3aa: CASRRGRFSPLHF
abundance: -
j_gene: TRBJ1-6
d_gene: -
v_gene: TRBV6-5

CDR3nt: TGTGCCAGCAGCAACACGGGAATCTCTGGAAACACCATATATTTT
CDR3aa: CASSNTGISGNTIYF
abundance: -
j_gene: TRBJ1-3
d_gene: -
v_gene: TRBV7-2

CDR3nt: TGTGCCAGCAGCCAGGAGCTAGGGGGGGCGCAGTATTTT
CDR3aa: CASSQELGGAQYF
abundance: -
j_gene: TRBJ2-3
d_gene: -
v_gene: TRBV6-1

CDR3nt: TGTGCCAGCAGTTACTCACCAGGGCGCGACAATGAGCAGTTCTTC
CDR3aa: CASSYSPGRDNEQFF
abundance: few
j_gene: TRBJ2-1
d_gene: -
v_gene: TRBV6-5

CDR3nt: TGTGCCACCAGCCGTTCCCTGGCGCCCGGGACAGGGGATGGCTACACCTTC
CDR3aa: CATSRSLAPGTGDGYTF
abundance: -
j_gene: TRBJ1-2
d_gene: TRBD1
v_gene: TRBV15

CDR3nt: TGTGCCAGCAGCCACCGGACAGCCCTTAGGAGAGGGGAGCAGTACTTC
CDR3aa: CASSHRTALRRGEQYF
abundance: -
j_gene: TRBJ2-7
d_gene: -
v_gene: TRBV14

CDR3nt: TGTGCCAGCAGCTTAAGGGACAGGGGGCAGGATGAGCAGTTCTTC
CDR3aa: CASSLRDRGQDEQFF
abundance: -
j_gene: TRBJ2-1
d_gene: TRBD1
v_gene: TRBV7-3

CDR3nt: TGTGCCAGCAGTGAACAGGACGGGGGGCCTCCATATTTT
CDR3aa: CASSEQDGGPPYF
abundance: -
j_gene: TRBJ1-3
d_gene: -
v_gene: TRBV6-1

CDR3nt: TGTGCCAGCAGTTACAGGCCGGGGGGGCAGCCCCAGCATTTT
CDR3aa: CASSYRPGGQPQHF
abundance: -
j_gene: TRBJ1-5
d_gene: -
v_gene: TRBV6-5

CDR3nt: TGTGCCTGGAGGGAGGGTTCCATTTCACCCCTCCACTTT
CDR3aa: CAWREGSISPLHF
abundance: -
j_gene: TRBJ1-6
d_gene: -
v_gene: TRBV30

CDR3nt: TGTGCCAGTAGCGTACAGGGCTCCTACGAGCAGTACTTC
CDR3aa: CASSVQGSYEQYF
abundance: -
j_gene: TRBJ2-7
d_gene: -
v_gene: TRBV19